A single sample gave rise to the 26 T cell receptor beta chains below, sequenced in a study of tumor and adjacent non-tumor tissue in lung cancer. A modified ARM-PCR protocol with three rounds of nested PCR amplified TCRbeta. In TCRdb, the multiplex PCR reads were re-called with MiXCR into one record per CDR3 protein. The top ten hold less than 50% of the sample, which has around 76,000 distinct CDR3 sequences, over 60% seen once. No cell sorting was done before RNA was extracted from the tissue. More than 3 cm separated this lung sample from the edge of the tumor. The material sequenced was distant non-tumor lung tissue. The source of these receptors is a man aged 70-80 years with non-small cell lung cancer.

The count of this clonotype is one. The gene calls are TRBV29-1 and TRBJ2-7; maybe TRBD2 (6 bases). This CDR3 region has 14 residues. Germline V gene sequence: CDR1 SQVTM, CDR2 ANQGSEA. CDR3 in DNA: TGCAGTGTTGAAAGGGCGGGACCGACCCACGGGCATTACGTC. The encoded protein is CSVERAGPTHGHYV.

Concerning this clonotype itself: The junction does not match germline at one end; this may be a read error. CDR3 residues: CASSQVYPSSYKQHF. CDR3 nucleotides: TGCGCCAGCAGCCAAGTTTATCCGTCCTCCTACAAGCAGCACTTC. The rearrangement uses TRBV4-3 and TRBJ2-7, with no clear D. The CDR3 is 15 residues long. The germline gives CDR1 LGHNA, CDR2 YSLEER.

Comment on this clonotype: Given a much more abundant clone one base away, this may be a read error. This rearrangement joins TRBV7-9 to TRBJ1-1, with a weak D call TRBD1 (6 bases). The germline V gene has CDR1 SEHNR and CDR2 FQNEAQ (reference sequence). The CDR3 contains 15 residues. The CDR3 protein is CASSLGSNRDTQAFF. The CDR3 DNA reads as TGTGCCAGCAGCTTAGGTTCCAACAGGGACACTCAAGCTTTCTTT.

Worth noting for this clonotype: An end of the junction does not agree with germline; a read error may underlie this. This chain joins TRBV4-1 and TRBJ2-2, with D maybe TRBD2 (6 bases). The germline gives CDR1 MGHRA, CDR2 YSYEKL. This CDR3 has 19 amino acids. CDR3 in amino acids: CASSQVSFWAGSVIGELFF. In DNA form, the CDR3 reads TGCGCTAGCAGCCAAGTTTCATTTTGGGCGGGATCGGTCATAGGGGAGCTGTTTTTT.

A remark on this clonotype: Relative to the germline gene, one junction end is altered; a read error may explain this. The rearrangement joins TRBV6-9 to TRBJ2-3; weak D call: TRBD1 (6 bases). Germline V gene sequence: CDR1 MNHGY, CDR2 SVAAGI. The CDR3 contains 15 residues. CDR3 sequence: CVSSYSGQRTDTQYF. CDR3 sequence (DNA): TGTGTCAGCAGTTATTCGGGACAACGCACAGATACGCAGTATTTT.

About this clonotype itself: One end of the junction does not line up with germline, which may come from a read error. The CDR3 DNA sequence: TGTACCAGGGGTGATTACCCAACGGACAGGGAGCAGTACTTC. Translating gives CTRGDYPTDREQYF. This chain connects TRBV6-1 to TRBJ2-7, with 7 nucleotides matching TRBD1. Germline V CDR1 and CDR2: MNHNS, SASEGT. CDR3 length: 14 amino acids.

Of note for this clonotype: One junction end does not reproduce the germline sequence, and a read error may be involved. The chain combines TRBV4-2 with TRBJ1-2; D remains unclear. This CDR3 spans 14 amino acids. The germline gives CDR1 LGHNA, CDR2 YNFKEQ. CDR3 bases: TGTGCCAGCAGCCAAGACGGTACTAAGTATGGATACACCTTC. It encodes CASSQDGTKYGYTF.

The rearrangement uses TRBV29-1 and TRBJ2-1; 8 bases fit TRBD2. Germline values: CDR1 SQVTM, CDR2 ANQGSEA. The CDR3 totals 14 residues. V lost 7 bases and J lost 1; bases outside the gene matches: 6. The CDR3 loop is CSGRLARSYNEQFF. The CDR3, as DNA: TGCAGCGGTAGACTAGCGAGGTCCTACAATGAGCAGTTCTTC.

Details on this clonotype: At one end, the junction sequence differs from germline, possibly due to a read error. The V gene is TRBV6-6, the J gene TRBJ1-2; D unclear. Germline V gene data show CDR1 as MNHNY and CDR2 as SVGAGI (reference sequence). The CDR3 runs to 14 residues. CDR3: CVSTPPGASYGYTF. DNA of the CDR3: TGTGTCAGCACCCCCCCAGGTGCCTCCTATGGCTACACCTTC.

The chain couples TRBV20-1 to TRBJ2-7, with TRBD2 identical over 12 bases. Germline assignment: CDR1 DFQATT and CDR2 SNEGSKA (reference sequence). This CDR3 is 15 amino acids long. CDR3 protein: CTVIKGLAGTYEQYF. CDR3 bases: TGCACTGTTATAAAAGGACTAGCGGGGACCTACGAGCAGTACTTC.

This clonotype was seen many times. CDR3 loop: CASSYSGGPTDTQYF. For the CDR3, the DNA is TGTGCCAGCAGCTACAGCGGGGGCCCTACAGATACGCAGTATTTT. This rearrangement joins TRBV6-2 or TRBV6-3 to TRBJ2-3; 8 nucleotides agree with TRBD2. J lost 3 bases, V lost 6 bases, and 8 bases had no gene match. There are 15 residues in the CDR3. CDR1 and CDR2 from the germline V gene are MNHEY and SVGEGT.

This clonotype came up once. Compared with germline, one end of the junction differs, possibly owing to a read error. The rearrangement uses TRBV11-2 and TRBJ2-5; D is perhaps TRBD2 (6 bases). This CDR3 region has 15 residues. Germline CDR1 is SGHAT and CDR2 is FQNNGV. CDR3 nucleotides: TGTGCCAGCAACTTAACTTGGACCCGGAGGGAGACACAGTACTTC. Translated: CASNLTWTRRETQYF.

Regarding this clonotype: One end of the junction does not line up with germline, which may come from a read error. V is TRBV6-2 or TRBV6-3 and J is TRBJ2-1; D gene ambiguous. Per germline, CDR1 MNHEY and CDR2 SVGEGT. CDR3 length: 16 residues. CDR3 sequence: CDSSSKVGYPWNEQFF. The CDR3 region has the DNA TGTGACAGCAGTTCAAAAGTTGGGTACCCGTGGAATGAGCAGTTCTTC.

On this clonotype itself: The conserved phenylalanine or tryptophan normally closing the CDR3 is absent here, so this likely arose from a read error. This sequence joins TRBV6-2 or TRBV6-3 and TRBJ1-5; D remains ambiguous. Germline V gives CDR1 MNHEY, CDR2 SVGEGT. The CDR3 totals 12 residues. The CDR3 region has the DNA TGTGTCAGCAGTTATCAGGCCCAGCCCCAGCATATT. Its translation is CVSSYQAQPQHI.

Regarding this clonotype: A read error is possible here, since a much larger clone lies one base away. The chain couples TRBV10-3 to TRBJ2-5; a possible D gene is TRBD2 (5 bases). Germline V gene sequence: CDR1 ENHRY, CDR2 SYGVKD. V lost 6 bases, J lost 4 bases, and 9 bases lay in between. The CDR3 spans 12 residues. The CDR3 loop reads CAISTEGETQYF. CDR3 DNA: TGTGCCATCAGCACAGAGGGAGAGACCCAGTACTTC.

Note on this clonotype: This may arise from a read error, as a much more abundant clone is one base away. This chain uses TRBV6-1 with TRBJ1-1; D may be TRBD1 (5 bases). This CDR3 contains 14 residues. Germline CDR1 reads MNHNS; CDR2 reads SASEGT. This CDR3 reads CTSTGGVLNTEAFF. DNA of the CDR3: TGTACCAGCACTGGAGGGGTCCTGAACACTGAAGCTTTCTTT.

With respect to this clonotype: A much larger clone sits a single nucleotide away, making a read error possible. The rearrangement uses TRBV28 and TRBJ1-2; the match to TRBD1 covers 9 bases. This CDR3 region has 17 residues. The V and J ends lost 7 bases and 10 bases, in that order; junction bases with no gene match: 22. CDR1 is MDHEN and CDR2 is SYDVKM in the germline V gene. The CDR3 DNA reads TGTGCCAGCACCGCCGCCGGCCCCGGGACAGGGTATCATGACTACACCTTC. Amino acid sequence: CASTAAGPGTGYHDYTF.

This clonotype was seen a handful of times. No conserved phenylalanine or tryptophan ends this CDR3, so it is likely a read error. The chain combines TRBV11-2 with TRBJ2-7; 8 positions agree with TRBD1. The CDR3 length is 15 residues. From germline, CDR1 is SGHAT and CDR2 FQNNGV. CDR3 nucleotides: TGTGCCAGCACCTTAGATCAGGGGGCCACCTACGAGCAGTACTTA. It yields the protein CASTLDQGATYEQYL.

A remark on this clonotype: One end of the junction varies from germline; a read error may be responsible. The rearrangement uses TRBV20-1 and TRBJ2-3, with TRBD2 matching over 7 bases. Germline CDR1 and CDR2: DFQATT and SNEGSKA (reference sequence). The CDR3 is 14 residues long. The CDR3 coding sequence is TGCAGTAACCTACTAGCGCCAAACACAGATAAGCAGTATTTT. Encoded protein: CSNLLAPNTDKQYF.

With respect to this clonotype: At one end, the junction sequence differs from germline, possibly due to a read error. The chain carries TRBV20-1 and TRBJ2-7; 8 nucleotides match TRBD2. The CDR3 covers 13 residues. Germline V gives CDR1 DFQATT, CDR2 SNEGSKA (reference sequence). In DNA, the CDR3 is TGCAATGCTAGTCAGCGGGAGCGAGGAGAGCAGTACTTC. It codes for CNASQRERGEQYF.

CDR3 sequence: CYARVSGGNEKLFF. CDR3 DNA sequence: TGCTATGCTAGAGTCTCAGGGGGAAATGAAAAACTGTTTTTT. This sequence joins TRBV20-1 and TRBJ1-4; 7 bases match TRBD1. The CDR3 loop spans 14 amino acids. Germline values: CDR1 DFQATT, CDR2 SNEGSKA (reference sequence).

As regards this clonotype: A much larger clone differs from this one at a single base, so this may be a read error. V gene TRBV5-8 combines with J gene TRBJ2-6; D gene ambiguous. The CDR3 runs 13 residues. Looked up from germline, CDR1 is SGHTS and CDR2 is YDEGEE. The CDR3 DNA sequence: TGTACCAGCAGCTTTACCGGGGCCAACGTCCTGACTTTC. This codes for CTSSFTGANVLTF.

DNA for the CDR3: TGTGCCAGCAGCCCCCCGTCCGACAGGGGGCGCGAGCAGTTCTTC. Residues: CASSPPSDRGREQFF. V usage is TRBV7-9 and J usage is TRBJ2-1, with 10 nucleotides matching TRBD1. The CDR3 runs 15 residues. The germline V gene encodes CDR1 SEHNR and CDR2 FQNEAQ (reference sequence). V gave up 5 bases and J gave up 10 bases; unmatched junction bases: 11.

The genes are TRBV6-6 and TRBJ1-1, with D possibly being TRBD1 (6 bases). The CDR3 is 14 residues long. Germline CDR1 MNHNY, CDR2 SVGAGI (reference sequence). V lost 10 bases and J lost 3, with 18 bases in between. The CDR3 reads CATYLTGSDTEAFF. CDR3 DNA: TGTGCCACATACCTCACAGGGTCGGACACTGAAGCTTTCTTT.

The rearrangement links TRBV6-2 or TRBV6-3 to TRBJ2-1, with D tentatively TRBD1 or TRBD2 (5 bases each). This CDR3 is built from 15 residues. V lost 5 bases and J lost 4, with 15 bases in between. In germline, CDR1 is MNHEY, CDR2 SVGEGT. In nucleotides, the CDR3 is TGTGCCAGCAGTCCCACCGGGACCAAATACAATGAGCAGTTCTTC. Amino acids: CASSPTGTKYNEQFF.

With regard to this clonotype: A junction end diverges from the germline sequence, so it may reflect a read error. V gene TRBV6-5 combines with J gene TRBJ2-1; D possibly corresponds to TRBD2 (6 bases). This CDR3 is built from 13 residues. From germline, CDR1 is MNHEY and CDR2 SVGAGI. CDR3 sequence: CASRYRLDSELFF. The CDR3 bases are TGTGCCAGCAGATACCGACTAGACAGTGAGCTGTTCTTC.